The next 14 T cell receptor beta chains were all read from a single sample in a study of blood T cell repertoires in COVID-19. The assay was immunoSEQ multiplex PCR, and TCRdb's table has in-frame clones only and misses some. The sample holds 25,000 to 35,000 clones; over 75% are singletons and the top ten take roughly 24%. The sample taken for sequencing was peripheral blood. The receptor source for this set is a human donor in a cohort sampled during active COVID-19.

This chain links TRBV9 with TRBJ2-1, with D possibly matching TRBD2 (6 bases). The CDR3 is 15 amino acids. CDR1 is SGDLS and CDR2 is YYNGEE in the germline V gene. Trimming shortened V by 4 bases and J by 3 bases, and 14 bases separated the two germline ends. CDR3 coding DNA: TGTGCCAGCAGCCTCTTTTCGGGGGACTACAATGAGCAGTTCTTC. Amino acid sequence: CASSLFSGDYNEQFF.

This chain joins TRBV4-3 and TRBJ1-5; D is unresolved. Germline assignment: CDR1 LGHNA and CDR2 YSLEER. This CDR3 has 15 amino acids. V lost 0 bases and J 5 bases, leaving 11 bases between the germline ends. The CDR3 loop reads CASSQDPLGDQPQHF. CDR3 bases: TGCGCCAGCAGCCAAGATCCACTCGGGGATCAGCCCCAGCATTTT.

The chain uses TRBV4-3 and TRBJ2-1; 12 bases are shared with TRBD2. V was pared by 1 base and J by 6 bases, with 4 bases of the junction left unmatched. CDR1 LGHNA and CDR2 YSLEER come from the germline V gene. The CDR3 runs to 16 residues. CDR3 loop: CASSQGRTSGVNEQFF. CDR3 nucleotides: TGCGCCAGCAGCCAAGGACGGACTAGCGGGGTCAATGAGCAGTTCTTC.

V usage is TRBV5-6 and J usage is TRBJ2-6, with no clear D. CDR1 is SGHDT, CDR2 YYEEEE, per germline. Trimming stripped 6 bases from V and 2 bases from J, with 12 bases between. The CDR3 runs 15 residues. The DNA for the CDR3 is TGTGCCAGCACCCGCGGCGGAGCTGGGGCCAACGTCCTGACTTTC. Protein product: CASTRGGAGANVLTF.

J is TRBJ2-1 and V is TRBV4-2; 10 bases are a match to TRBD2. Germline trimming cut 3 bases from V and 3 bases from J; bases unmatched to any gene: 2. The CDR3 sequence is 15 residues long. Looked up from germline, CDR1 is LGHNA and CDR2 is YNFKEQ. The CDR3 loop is CASSQTSGRYNEQFF. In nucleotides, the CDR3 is TGTGCCAGCAGCCAGACTAGCGGGCGCTACAATGAGCAGTTCTTC.

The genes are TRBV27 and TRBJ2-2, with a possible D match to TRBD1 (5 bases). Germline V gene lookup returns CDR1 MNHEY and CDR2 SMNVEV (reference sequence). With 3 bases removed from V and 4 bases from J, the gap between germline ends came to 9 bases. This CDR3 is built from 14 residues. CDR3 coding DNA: TGTGCCAGCAGTTTGAAAAGGGGCACCGGGGAGCTGTTTTTT. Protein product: CASSLKRGTGELFF.

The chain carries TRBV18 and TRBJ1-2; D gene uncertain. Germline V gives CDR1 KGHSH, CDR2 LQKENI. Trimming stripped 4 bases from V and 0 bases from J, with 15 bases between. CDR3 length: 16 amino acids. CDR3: CASSRSYSNTNYGYTF. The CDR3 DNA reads TGTGCCAGCTCACGGTCCTACAGTAATACTAACTATGGCTACACCTTC.

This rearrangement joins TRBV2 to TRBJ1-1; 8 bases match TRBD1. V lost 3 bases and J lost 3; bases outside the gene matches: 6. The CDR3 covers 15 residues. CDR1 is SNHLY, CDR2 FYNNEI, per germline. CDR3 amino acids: CASSDLDRVDTEAFF. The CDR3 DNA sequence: TGTGCCAGCAGTGATTTGGACAGGGTCGACACTGAAGCTTTCTTT.

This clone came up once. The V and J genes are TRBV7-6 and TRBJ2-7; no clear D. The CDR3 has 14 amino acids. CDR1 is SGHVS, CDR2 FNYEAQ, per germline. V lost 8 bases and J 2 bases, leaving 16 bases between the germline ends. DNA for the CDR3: TGTGCCAGCGGTTCGGCGACTGGAACCTACGAGCAGTACTTC. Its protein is CASGSATGTYEQYF.

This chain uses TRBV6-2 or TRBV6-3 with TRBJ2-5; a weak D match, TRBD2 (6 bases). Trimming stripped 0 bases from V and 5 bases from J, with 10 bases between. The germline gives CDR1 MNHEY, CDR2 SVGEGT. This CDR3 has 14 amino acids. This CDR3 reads CASSYSGLAETQYF. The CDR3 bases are TGTGCCAGCAGTTACTCGGGACTCGCGGAGACCCAGTACTTC.

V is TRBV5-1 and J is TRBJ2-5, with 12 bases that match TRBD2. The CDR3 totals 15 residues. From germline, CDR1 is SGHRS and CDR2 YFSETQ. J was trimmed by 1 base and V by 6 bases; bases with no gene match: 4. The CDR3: CASMTSGGPQETQYF. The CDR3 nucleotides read TGCGCCAGCATGACTAGCGGGGGTCCCCAAGAGACCCAGTACTTC.

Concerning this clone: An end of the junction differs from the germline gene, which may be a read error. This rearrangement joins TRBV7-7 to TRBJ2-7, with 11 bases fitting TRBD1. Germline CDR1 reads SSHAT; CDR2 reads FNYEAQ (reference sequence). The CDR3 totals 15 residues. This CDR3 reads CASSRPGTGGYEQYF. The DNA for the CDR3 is TGTGCTAGCAGTCGACCCGGGACAGGGGGATACGAGCAGTACTTC.

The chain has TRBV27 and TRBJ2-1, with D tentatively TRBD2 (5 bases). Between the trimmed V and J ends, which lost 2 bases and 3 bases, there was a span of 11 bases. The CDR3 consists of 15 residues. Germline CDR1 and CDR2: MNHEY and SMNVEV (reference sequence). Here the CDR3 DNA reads TGTGCCAGCAGTTTAGCGAGCGGAAGCTACAATGAGCAGTTCTTC. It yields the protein CASSLASGSYNEQFF.

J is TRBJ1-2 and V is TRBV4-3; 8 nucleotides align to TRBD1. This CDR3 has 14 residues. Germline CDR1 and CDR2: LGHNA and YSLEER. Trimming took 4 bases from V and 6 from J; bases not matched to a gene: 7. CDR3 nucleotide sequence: TGCGCCAGCAGCCCGGGACAGGTGCTCGATGGCTACACCTTC. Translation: CASSPGQVLDGYTF.